The clone carrying this TCR beta chain was detected only a few times. What it binds is not known. The CDR3 runs to 15 residues. Trimming left V 5 bases short and J 4 bases short, with 20 bases between. CDR1 and CDR2 from the germline V gene are SQVTM and ANQGSEA. This specimen belongs to a study of post-analysis software for immune sequencing data. TCR beta cDNA libraries included unique molecular identifiers. TCRdb passed the PCR reads through MiXCR, listing each CDR3 protein once. Found here are about 540,000 distinct CDR3 sequences, approximately 31% of them singletons; the top ten hold 4.5% to 7.5%. Overall study results and limits: In patients, TRBV5-6, TRBV5-1 and TRBV20-1 belonged to five TRBV segments found more frequently than in controls. Those samples that were prepared in the same batch co-clustered strongly by F measure.

The sequencing sample was made of blood. J is TRBJ1-2 and V is TRBV29-1; D is possibly TRBD1 (6 bases). The TCR was taken from a girl aged 2-17 years with multiple sclerosis. The CDR3 here is CSVINRVERGYGYTF. CDR3 DNA: TGCAGCGTTATAAACAGGGTTGAGCGGGGCTATGGCTACACCTTC. Full variable domain (missing parts from reference TRBV29-1 and TRBJ1-2): SAVISQKPSRDICQRGTSLTIQCQVDSQVTMMFWYRQQPGQSLTLIATANQGSEATYESGFVIDKFPISRPNLTFSTLTVSNMSPEDSSIYLCSVINRVERGYGYTFGSGTRLTVV.